These T cell receptor beta chains were read from a single sample in a study of neurological immune-mediated disorders. Using its own MiXCR run on the 5' RACE reads, TCRdb lists one record per CDR3 protein. Of roughly 27,000 distinct CDR3 sequences listed, more than 2% are singletons. Sequencing used PBMCs. These receptors originate from a woman in her forties or fifties with multiple sclerosis. CDR3s include the opening cysteine and the closing phenylalanine or tryptophan. D genes are given only for firm matches. Size values are once, few and many counts, or a class for expanded clones, and some rows have none.

clone size: many; V gene: TRBV12-3/TRBV12-4; J gene: TRBJ2-1; D gene: .; CDR3 DNA: TGTGCCAGCAGTTCGAGCGGGTGGGGAGTGGATGAGCAGTTCTTC; CDR3 protein: CASSSSGWGVDEQFF
clone size: few; V gene: TRBV20-1; J gene: TRBJ1-1; D gene: .; CDR3 DNA: TGCAGTGCTAGAGTTACCTACCACACTGAAGCTTTCTTT; CDR3 protein: CSARVTYHTEAFF
clone size: many; V gene: TRBV10-3; J gene: TRBJ1-3; D gene: .; CDR3 DNA: TGTGCCATCACCAGGGACGGAAACACCATATATTTT; CDR3 protein: CAITRDGNTIYF
clone size: many; V gene: TRBV12-3/TRBV12-4; J gene: TRBJ1-2; D gene: .; CDR3 DNA: TGTGCCAGCAGTGCGACGGTCAGTAACTATGGCTACACCTTC; CDR3 protein: CASSATVSNYGYTF
clone size: many; V gene: TRBV12-3/TRBV12-4; J gene: TRBJ1-1; D gene: .; CDR3 DNA: TGTGCCAGCAGTTTAGGCAGTATGAACACTGAAGCTTTCTTT; CDR3 protein: CASSLGSMNTEAFF
clone size: many; V gene: TRBV7-2; J gene: TRBJ2-2; D gene: .; CDR3 DNA: TGTGCCAGCAGCTCGACGGCCGGGAACACCGGGGAGCTGTTTTTT; CDR3 protein: CASSSTAGNTGELFF
clone size: many; V gene: TRBV9; J gene: TRBJ1-2; D gene: .; CDR3 DNA: TGTGCCAGCAGTCCAGGGTATGGCTATGGCTACACCTTC; CDR3 protein: CASSPGYGYGYTF
clone size: many; V gene: TRBV5-1; J gene: TRBJ2-7; D gene: .; CDR3 DNA: TGCGCCAGCAGCCTGCGACAGTCCTACGAGCAGTACTTC; CDR3 protein: CASSLRQSYEQYF
clone size: many; V gene: TRBV11-3; J gene: TRBJ1-1; D gene: .; CDR3 DNA: TGTGCCAGCAGCTTAGATGGATGGAACACTGAAGCTTTCTTT; CDR3 protein: CASSLDGWNTEAFF
clone size: many; V gene: TRBV20-1; J gene: TRBJ2-7; D gene: .; CDR3 DNA: TGCAGTGCTAGGCCCACAGGGAAATACGAGCAGTACTTC; CDR3 protein: CSARPTGKYEQYF
clone size: many; V gene: TRBV7-9; J gene: TRBJ2-1; D gene: .; CDR3 DNA: TGTGCCAGCAGCGGAACAAGGAACCTCTACAATGAGCAGTTCTTC; CDR3 protein: CASSGTRNLYNEQFF
clone size: many; V gene: TRBV29-1; J gene: TRBJ1-1; D gene: .; CDR3 DNA: TGCAGCGTTGACCGGTCGAACACTGAAGCTTTCTTT; CDR3 protein: CSVDRSNTEAFF
clone size: many; V gene: TRBV4-1; J gene: TRBJ1-4; D gene: .; CDR3 DNA: TGCGCCAGCAGCACAGGGACTAGTGAAAAACTGTTTTTT; CDR3 protein: CASSTGTSEKLFF
clone size: once; V gene: TRBV18; J gene: TRBJ1-6; D gene: TRBD1; CDR3 DNA: TGTGCCAGCTCATCCACAGGGGTCGGGTCACCCCTCCACTTT; CDR3 protein: CASSSTGVGSPLHF
clone size: many; V gene: TRBV6-5; J gene: TRBJ2-4; D gene: .; CDR3 DNA: TGTGCCAGCAGGTCGGAGGGGAGACACATTCAGTACTTC; CDR3 protein: CASRSEGRHIQYF
clone size: many; V gene: TRBV5-1; J gene: TRBJ2-3; D gene: .; CDR3 DNA: TGCGCCAGCAATGACGGGGGCTGGAATACGCAGTATTTT; CDR3 protein: CASNDGGWNTQYF
clone size: .; V gene: TRBV27; J gene: TRBJ2-5; D gene: .; CDR3 DNA: TGTGCCAGCAGTCCTAGGACTGGAGAGACCCAGTACTTC; CDR3 protein: CASSPRTGETQYF
clone size: few; V gene: TRBV20-1; J gene: TRBJ2-3; D gene: .; CDR3 DNA: TGCAGTGCTAGACAGACGCTACCAGATACGCAGTATTTT; CDR3 protein: CSARQTLPDTQYF
clone size: many; V gene: TRBV24-1; J gene: TRBJ2-5; D gene: .; CDR3 DNA: TGTGCCACCAGTGATGCCAGGGTATCAGAAACCCAGTACTTC; CDR3 protein: CATSDARVSETQYF
clone size: many; V gene: TRBV7-9; J gene: TRBJ2-4; D gene: TRBD1; CDR3 DNA: TGTGCCAGCAGCTTAGTAGGGACAGGGGGCCGAAACATTCAGTACTTC; CDR3 protein: CASSLVGTGGRNIQYF
clone size: many; V gene: TRBV20-1; J gene: TRBJ2-1; D gene: TRBD2; CDR3 DNA: TGCAGTGCTAGGCCGGGACTAGCGAATGAGCAGTTCTTC; CDR3 protein: CSARPGLANEQFF
clone size: many; V gene: TRBV20-1; J gene: TRBJ2-7; D gene: TRBD2; CDR3 DNA: TGCAGTGCTAGAGGAGAGGGAGGGTACGAGCAGTACTTC; CDR3 protein: CSARGEGGYEQYF
clone size: many; V gene: TRBV29-1; J gene: TRBJ2-7; D gene: .; CDR3 DNA: TGCAGCGTTGAAGGGACCGATACCTACGAGCAGTACTTC; CDR3 protein: CSVEGTDTYEQYF
clone size: many; V gene: TRBV20-1; J gene: TRBJ2-7; D gene: TRBD1; CDR3 DNA: TGCAGTGCCGGGACAGGGGCGACCTACGAGCAGTACTTC; CDR3 protein: CSAGTGATYEQYF
clone size: many; V gene: TRBV5-1; J gene: TRBJ1-2; D gene: TRBD1; CDR3 DNA: TGCGCCAGCAGTCCATCCGCGACAGGGCTCAATGGCTACACCTTC; CDR3 protein: CASSPSATGLNGYTF
clone size: .; V gene: TRBV29-1; J gene: TRBJ1-5; D gene: .; CDR3 DNA: TGCAGCGTTCTTACCGGGACCCCAAATCAGCCCCAGCATTTT; CDR3 protein: CSVLTGTPNQPQHF
clone size: many; V gene: TRBV5-1; J gene: TRBJ1-1; D gene: .; CDR3 DNA: TGCGCCAGCAGCTTGGGACAGACTGAAGCTTTCTTT; CDR3 protein: CASSLGQTEAFF
clone size: many; V gene: TRBV5-1; J gene: TRBJ2-7; D gene: TRBD2; CDR3 DNA: TGCGCCAGCAGCTTGGTAGCGGGGGCCACCTACGAGCAGTACTTC; CDR3 protein: CASSLVAGATYEQYF
clone size: many; V gene: TRBV7-3; J gene: TRBJ1-1; D gene: TRBD1; CDR3 DNA: TGTGCCAGCAGCCGGGACTTAGGAGACAGGGAGGCAGCTTTCTTT; CDR3 protein: CASSRDLGDREAAFF